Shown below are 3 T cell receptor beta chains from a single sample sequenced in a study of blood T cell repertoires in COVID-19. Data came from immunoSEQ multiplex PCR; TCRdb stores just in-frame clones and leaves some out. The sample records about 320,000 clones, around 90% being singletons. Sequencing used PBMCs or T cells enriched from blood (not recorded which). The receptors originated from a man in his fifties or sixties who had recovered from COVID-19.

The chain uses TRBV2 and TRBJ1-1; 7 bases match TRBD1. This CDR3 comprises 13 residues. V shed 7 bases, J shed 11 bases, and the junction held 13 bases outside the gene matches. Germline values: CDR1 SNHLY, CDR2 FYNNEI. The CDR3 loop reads CASNPSGGVYAFF. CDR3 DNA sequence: TGTGCCAGCAACCCCTCAGGGGGAGTTTATGCTTTCTTT.

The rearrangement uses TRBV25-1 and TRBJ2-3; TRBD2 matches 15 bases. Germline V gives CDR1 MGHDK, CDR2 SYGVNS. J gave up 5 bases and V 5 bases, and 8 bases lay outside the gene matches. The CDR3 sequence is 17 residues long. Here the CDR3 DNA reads TGTGCCAGCAGTTTTTCCTCGGGACTAGCGGGAGGAGATACGCAGTATTTT. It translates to CASSFSSGLAGGDTQYF.

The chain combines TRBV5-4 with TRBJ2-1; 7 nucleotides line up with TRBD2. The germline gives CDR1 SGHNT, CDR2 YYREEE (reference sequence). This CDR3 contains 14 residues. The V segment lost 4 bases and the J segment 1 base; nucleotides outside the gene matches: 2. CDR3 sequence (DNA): TGTGCCAGCAGCCCCGGGGGGTCCTACAATGAGCAGTTCTTC. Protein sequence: CASSPGGSYNEQFF.